One sample yielded the 18 T cell receptor beta chains listed below, sequenced in a study of cytotoxic CD8 clonotypes in ibrutinib-treated CLL. Clones were sequenced by immunoSEQ multiplex PCR, and TCRdb holds only the in-frame ones, with some missing. The sample shows 330,000 or so clones, over 60% of them seen only once. The starting material was PBMCs, obtained after 36 months of ibrutinib treatment. The source is a human donor with chronic lymphocytic leukemia.

The chain has TRBV2 and TRBJ1-2, with TRBD1 as a possible D gene (5 bases). The CDR3 runs 12 residues. The ends were cut back, 7 bases at V and 5 bases at J, with 11 bases in the middle. Germline lookup yields CDR1 SNHLY and CDR2 FYNNEI. DNA for the CDR3: TGTGCCAGCACCGGGACGGTTTATGGCTACACCTTC. Protein sequence: CASTGTVYGYTF.

CDR3 sequence reads: CSVGGTGGLGGKLFF. The CDR3, as DNA: TGCAGCGTAGGCGGGACAGGGGGTTTGGGGGGAAAACTGTTTTTT. V is TRBV29-1 and J is TRBJ1-4; TRBD1 matches 11 bases. Germline-derived CDR1 and CDR2 are SQVTM and ANQGSEA. The V gene end was trimmed by 6 bases and the J gene end by 10 bases; junction bases not matched to a gene: 13. The CDR3 is 15 amino acids.

V is TRBV5-1 and J is TRBJ2-7; D gene ambiguous. Germline lookup yields CDR1 SGHRS and CDR2 YFSETQ. Trimming took off 0 bases at V and 8 bases at J, with 15 bases between the two ends. This CDR3 is built from 14 residues. CDR3 protein: CASSLAVGPLQQYF. CDR3 DNA sequence: TGCGCCAGCAGCTTGGCCGTTGGACCTCTCCAGCAGTACTTC.

This clone showed up just a few times. In DNA form, the CDR3 reads TGCAGGTTAGGGGATGGCTACACCTTC. It specifies CRLGDGYTF. The chain carries TRBV20-1 and TRBJ1-2; the D gene is possibly TRBD1 (5 bases). The CDR3 extends over 9 amino acids. Germline lookup yields CDR1 DFQATT and CDR2 SNEGSKA (reference sequence).

This clone turned up a few times. Other DNA sequences within the sample encode an identical CDR3. The chain uses TRBV29-1 and TRBJ2-3; D is undetermined. The CDR3 has 11 residues. The germline V gene has CDR1 SQVTM and CDR2 ANQGSEA. Trimming stripped 6 bases from V and 0 bases from J, with 4 bases between. CDR3 sequence: CSVLSTDTQYF. The CDR3 bases are TGCAGCGTCCTGAGCACAGATACGCAGTATTTT.

The chain couples TRBV9 to TRBJ2-7; unclear D gene. Germline lookup yields CDR1 SGDLS and CDR2 YYNGEE. Trimming removed 4 bases at V and 0 bases at J, with 14 bases between. CDR3 length equals 15 residues. The CDR3 spells CASSPAWGSSYEQYF. Written as DNA, the CDR3 is TGTGCCAGCAGCCCGGCGTGGGGTAGCTCCTACGAGCAGTACTTC. The complete variable domain, with remaining parts taken from reference TRBV9 and TRBJ2-7, reads DSGVTQTPKHLITATGQRVTLRCSPRSGDLSVYWYQQSLDQGLQFLIQYYNGEERAKGNILERFSAQQFPDLHSELNLSSLELGDSALYFCASSPAWGSSYEQYFGPGTRLTVT.

The J gene is TRBJ2-7, the V gene TRBV6-1; perhaps D is TRBD1 or TRBD2 (5 bases each). CDR1 MNHNS and CDR2 SASEGT come from the germline V gene. This CDR3 spans 12 amino acids. Trimming removed 8 bases from V and 8 bases from J, with 16 bases in between. The CDR3 spells CASLSGTWKQYF. The CDR3, as DNA: TGTGCCAGCCTATCCGGGACGTGGAAGCAGTACTTC.

The chain carries TRBV4-1 and TRBJ1-5; D is undetermined. CDR1 MGHRA and CDR2 YSYEKL come from the germline V gene. The ends were cut back, 2 bases at V and 7 bases at J, with 15 bases in the middle. The CDR3 covers 15 residues. This chain's CDR3 is CASSQSVLGSQPQHF. The CDR3 DNA follows: TGCGCCAGCAGCCAAAGCGTTCTGGGAAGCCAGCCCCAGCATTTT.

The chain couples TRBV5-6 to TRBJ2-2, with D unresolved. Germline CDR1 and CDR2: SGHDT and YYEEEE. This CDR3 has 12 residues. V was cut by 4 bases and J by 11 bases, with 12 bases left in between. Written as DNA, the CDR3 is TGTGCCAGCAGCCTCTTCCCTTCAGAGCTGTTTTTT. Translated, it gives CASSLFPSELFF.

The chain recombines TRBV7-9 with TRBJ1-3, with no clear D. The CDR3 covers 14 residues. Germline lookup yields CDR1 SEHNR and CDR2 FQNEAQ (reference sequence). Trimming cost V 6 bases and J 0 bases, with 9 bases left between them. In nucleotides, the CDR3 is TGTGCCAGCAGTCCGGGCCTCTCTGGAAACACCATATATTTT. Its protein product is CASSPGLSGNTIYF.

This clone appeared a single time. V and J are TRBV7-9 and TRBJ2-3, with 7 bases matching TRBD2. The CDR3 contains 17 residues. V lost 4 bases, J lost 0 bases, and 10 bases stayed unmatched. Per the germline V gene, CDR1 is SEHNR and CDR2 is FQNEAQ (reference sequence). CDR3 in DNA: TGTGCCAGCAGCTACCAAGGGAGCGGGACGAGCACAGATACGCAGTATTTT. This codes for CASSYQGSGTSTDTQYF.

The gene calls are TRBV15 and TRBJ1-5; TRBD1 agrees at 8 bases. Per germline, CDR1 LNHNV and CDR2 YYDKDF (reference sequence). J was trimmed by 3 bases and V by 0 bases; bases with no gene match: 4. CDR3 size: 16 residues. Written as DNA, the CDR3 is TGTGCCACCAGCAGAGATCAGGGACAGGACAATCAGCCCCAGCATTTT. Protein sequence: CATSRDQGQDNQPQHF.

V usage is TRBV7-6 and J usage is TRBJ2-1, with 7 bases identical to TRBD2. The germline gives CDR1 SGHVS, CDR2 FNYEAQ. V lost 5 bases and J lost 4; bases outside the gene matches: 5. CDR3 length: 14 residues. The CDR3 nucleotides are TGTGCCAGCAGCGGCGGGGGAAATTACAATGAGCAGTTCTTC. This sequence encodes CASSGGGNYNEQFF.

The chain links TRBV27 to TRBJ2-1; TRBD1 matches at 7 bases. This CDR3 is built from 14 residues. J gave up 2 bases and V 2 bases, and 0 bases lay outside the gene matches. Germline CDR1 is MNHEY and CDR2 is SMNVEV (reference sequence). The CDR3 region has the DNA TGTGCCAGCAGTTTAGGGACAGCCTACAATGAGCAGTTCTTC. Amino acid sequence: CASSLGTAYNEQFF.

The chain joins TRBV4-1 to TRBJ1-1; TRBD1 agrees at 9 bases. V lost 8 bases and J lost 3; bases outside the gene matches: 4. From germline, CDR1 is MGHRA and CDR2 YSYEKL. There are 13 residues in the CDR3. CDR3 amino acids: CASAQGADTEAFF. The CDR3 nucleotides read TGCGCCAGCGCACAGGGGGCGGACACTGAAGCTTTCTTT.

This clone showed up just a few times. J is TRBJ2-5 and V is TRBV28, with 12 nucleotides matching TRBD1. This CDR3 spans 16 amino acids. Looked up from germline, CDR1 is MDHEN and CDR2 is SYDVKM. J was trimmed by 5 bases and V by 6 bases; bases with no gene match: 10. CDR3 in amino acids: CASSYRGQGALETQYF. The CDR3 DNA reads TGTGCCAGCAGCTATAGGGGACAGGGGGCTTTGGAGACCCAGTACTTC.

V is TRBV4-1 and J is TRBJ1-2; 11 bases fit TRBD1. Germline CDR1 reads MGHRA; CDR2 reads YSYEKL. CDR3 length equals 17 residues. The J segment lost 4 bases and the V segment lost 2 bases, leaving 9 bases of the junction unmatched. The CDR3 here is CASSQSPGQGGFYGYTF. The CDR3 DNA reads as TGCGCCAGCAGCCAATCGCCGGGACAGGGGGGGTTCTATGGCTACACCTTC.

The V gene is TRBV11-2, the J gene TRBJ2-7; D uncertain. This CDR3 contains 14 residues. Trimming pared 1 base from V and 3 bases from J, leaving 10 bases between. The germline gives CDR1 SGHAT, CDR2 FQNNGV. The CDR3 loop reads CASSLAETRYEQYF. The CDR3, as DNA: TGTGCCAGCAGCTTAGCCGAGACCCGCTACGAGCAGTACTTC.